Each of the 30 T cell receptor beta chains below was sequenced from the same sample in a study of blood T cell repertoires in COVID-19. The method was immunoSEQ multiplex PCR; TCRdb's version includes in-frame clones alone and lacks a portion of them. This table has 150,000 to 200,000 clones, approximately 80% appearing once. Sequencing was performed on PBMCs or T cells enriched from blood (not recorded which). The receptors originated from a man aged 55-75 years who had been exposed to COVID-19.

The chain couples TRBV2 to TRBJ1-4; possibly TRBD1 for D (6 bases). V was clipped by 6 bases and J by 1 base, with 12 bases between them. From germline, CDR1 is SNHLY and CDR2 FYNNEI. This CDR3 spans 15 amino acids. The CDR3 sequence: CASRQDSLTNEKLFF. In nucleotides, the CDR3 is TGTGCCAGCAGACAGGACAGCTTAACTAATGAAAAACTGTTTTTT.

This chain connects TRBV6-2 or TRBV6-3 to TRBJ2-2; 10 positions agree with TRBD2. The V segment lost 4 bases and the J segment 6 bases; nucleotides outside the gene matches: 8. CDR3 length: 16 amino acids. Germline V CDR1 and CDR2: MNHEY, SVGEGT. CDR3: CASSLTSGRIPGELFF. As DNA, the CDR3 is TGTGCCAGCAGTTTGACTAGCGGGCGAATCCCCGGGGAGCTGTTTTTT.

The chain recombines TRBV6-5 with TRBJ1-1; a weak D match, TRBD1 (6 bases). The CDR3 spans 16 residues. V was trimmed by 2 bases and J by 2 bases, leaving 15 bases between them. Germline CDR1 reads MNHEY; CDR2 reads SVGAGI. The CDR3 here is CASSYRQDLYNTEAFF. The DNA for the CDR3 is TGTGCCAGCAGTTACCGACAGGACCTCTATAACACTGAAGCTTTCTTT.

The rearrangement joins TRBV4-2 to TRBJ1-1; 11 positions agree with TRBD1. The CDR3 length is 16 residues. Germline CDR1 and CDR2: LGHNA and YNFKEQ. The junction had 8 bases not matched to a gene; V was cut back by 4 bases and J by 4 bases. The CDR3 loop reads CASSPGQGGGSTEAFF. CDR3 DNA: TGTGCCAGCAGCCCGGGACAGGGGGGTGGGAGCACTGAAGCTTTCTTT.

The rearrangement uses TRBV9 and TRBJ1-1, with D possibly matching TRBD1 (5 bases). The germline V gene has CDR1 SGDLS and CDR2 YYNGEE. The length of the CDR3 is 13 residues. V lost 0 bases, J lost 6 bases, and 9 bases lay in between. CDR3 bases: TGTGCCAGCAGCGTAGCAGGGAAGGCTGAAGCTTTCTTT. Its translation: CASSVAGKAEAFF.

The rearrangement links TRBV10-2 to TRBJ2-3; D gene unclear. The V gene's germline CDR1 is WSHSY and CDR2 SAAADI. Trimming left V 5 bases short and J 6 bases short, with 9 bases between. The CDR3 length is 12 residues. CDR3 nucleotide sequence: TGCGCCAGCAGTTCCCAGAGGGATACGCAGTATTTT. This sequence encodes CASSSQRDTQYF.

A note on this clone: At one end, the junction sequence differs from germline, possibly due to a read error. The chain uses TRBV27 and TRBJ2-4, with 11 bases that match TRBD2. The CDR3 is 15 residues long. Germline lookup yields CDR1 MNHEY and CDR2 SMNVEV (reference sequence). CDR3 in amino acids: CATSSVTSGNYIQYF. The CDR3 nucleotides read TGTGCCACCAGTTCAGTGACTAGCGGGAATTACATTCAGTACTTC.

The V and J genes are TRBV5-1 and TRBJ2-7; 13 positions match TRBD2. The CDR3 consists of 19 residues. Germline V gene lookup returns CDR1 SGHRS and CDR2 YFSETQ. V gave up 4 bases and J gave up 3 bases; unmatched junction bases: 16. CDR3 in amino acids: CASSTAGTSGKTLDYEQYF. The DNA of the CDR3 is TGCGCCAGCAGCACGGCCGGGACTAGCGGGAAGACTTTGGACTACGAGCAGTACTTC.

The chain is built from TRBV27 and TRBJ2-2, with TRBD1 as a possible D gene (5 bases). The CDR3 contains 14 residues. In germline, CDR1 is MNHEY, CDR2 SMNVEV (reference sequence). Deletions cut 2 bases from V and 4 bases from J, with 8 bases between. CDR3 protein: CASSLTRATGELFF. CDR3 sequence (DNA): TGTGCCAGCAGTTTAACCAGGGCCACCGGGGAGCTGTTTTTT.

This chain connects TRBV19 to TRBJ1-1; tentatively, D is TRBD1 (5 bases). The CDR3 totals 16 residues. Trimming stripped 7 bases from V and 3 bases from J, with 21 bases between. Germline-derived CDR1 and CDR2 are LNHDA and SQIVND (reference sequence). The CDR3 nucleotides read TGTGCCAGTATACCTTTCGGGGGGAAGGGTGACACTGAAGCTTTCTTT. Protein: CASIPFGGKGDTEAFF.

V and J are TRBV5-6 and TRBJ2-3; D is perhaps TRBD2 (6 bases). Trimming took 1 base from V and 1 from J, leaving 7 bases between them. In germline, CDR1 is SGHDT, CDR2 YYEEEE. CDR3 size: 14 residues. The CDR3 loop is CASSLPSGTDTQYF. The DNA of the CDR3 is TGTGCCAGCAGCTTGCCTAGCGGCACAGATACGCAGTATTTT.

The rearrangement joins TRBV28 to TRBJ1-3; D is unresolved. CDR3 length: 14 amino acids. CDR1 and CDR2 (germline): MDHEN, SYDVKM. Trimming left V 2 bases short and J 2 bases short, with 7 bases between. The CDR3: CASSLRGTGNTIYF. In DNA, the CDR3 is TGTGCCAGCAGTTTACGAGGGACTGGAAACACCATATATTTT.

The chain combines TRBV5-8 with TRBJ2-3, with D possibly being TRBD1 (6 bases). The CDR3 totals 16 residues. Germline lookup yields CDR1 SGHTS and CDR2 YDEGEE. The V end lost 4 bases, the J end lost 6 bases, and 21 bases lay between the germline ends. The DNA for the CDR3 is TGTGCCAGCAGCCAGTTGGACAGTCGACCTGGGGATACGCAGTATTTT. Translation: CASSQLDSRPGDTQYF.

The V call is TRBV25-1, the J call TRBJ2-7; 9 bases map to TRBD2. The J segment lost 12 bases and the V segment lost 10 bases, leaving 7 bases of the junction unmatched. Germline V gene lookup returns CDR1 MGHDK and CDR2 SYGVNS. The CDR3 covers 10 residues. The CDR3 region is CATNSGSLYF. In DNA form, the CDR3 reads TGTGCCACCAATAGCGGGAGTTTGTACTTC.

The chain is built from TRBV21-1 and TRBJ2-2; the D call in the table, TRBD1, was not verified against the DNA. TRBV21-1 is a listed pseudogene. The CDR3 has 20 amino acids. The chain's CDR3 is CASSSPGGGCTGGNTGELFF. The CDR3, as DNA: TGTGCCAGCAGCTCTCCTGGGGGGGGCTGCACAGGGGGAAACACCGGGGAGCTGTTTTTT.

J is TRBJ2-1 and V is TRBV27, with 13 bases identical to TRBD2. The CDR3 has 19 residues. The trim removed 2 bases at V and 2 bases at J, leaving 9 bases unmatched. Per the germline V gene, CDR1 is MNHEY and CDR2 is SMNVEV (reference sequence). The CDR3 protein is CASSLGTSGKLGAYNEQFF. The CDR3 bases are TGTGCCAGCAGTTTAGGGACTAGCGGGAAGTTGGGAGCCTACAATGAGCAGTTCTTC.

The table lists this clone with a few counts. The chain joins TRBV5-1 to TRBJ1-1; 7 bases line up with TRBD1. The germline CDR1 and CDR2 sequences are SGHRS and YFSETQ. After removal of 0 bases from V and 0 bases from J, the junction contained 2 bases not matched to a gene. The CDR3 has 15 amino acids. Here the CDR3 DNA reads TGCGCCAGCAGCTTGGCAGGGGGGATGAACACTGAAGCTTTCTTT. Translating it yields CASSLAGGMNTEAFF. The complete variable domain, with remaining parts taken from reference TRBV5-1 and TRBJ1-1, reads KAGVTQTPRYLIKTRGQQVTLSCSPISGHRSVSWYQQTPGQGLQFLFEYFSETQRNKGNFPGRFSGRQFSNSRSEMNVSTLELGDSALYLCASSLAGGMNTEAFFGQGTRLTVV.

This chain links TRBV9 with TRBJ2-7, with 7 bases fitting TRBD1. Per germline, CDR1 SGDLS and CDR2 YYNGEE. V shed 3 bases and J 7 bases; nucleotides not matched to a gene: 7. There are 13 residues in the CDR3. The CDR3 is CASSEGAALEQYF. The CDR3 coding sequence is TGTGCCAGCAGCGAGGGGGCAGCCCTGGAGCAGTACTTC.

With regard to this clone: Germline is not matched at one junction end, which may reflect a read error. The gene calls are TRBV9 and TRBJ1-2, with a weak D call TRBD1 (6 bases). CDR1 SGDLS and CDR2 YYNGEE come from the germline V gene. CDR3 length: 13 amino acids. CDR3 amino acids: CATSVEGGGGYTF. CDR3 DNA sequence: TGTGCCACCAGCGTAGAAGGGGGGGGCGGCTACACCTTC.

The chain links TRBV5-5 to TRBJ2-7; maybe TRBD2 (6 bases). Germline V lookup: CDR1 SGHKS, CDR2 YYEKEE (reference sequence). This CDR3 spans 14 amino acids. Trimming stripped 7 bases from V and 1 base from J, with 15 bases between. The CDR3 DNA is TGTGCCAGCGGAGGGACTTCCGCATCCTACGAGCAGTACTTC. Its translation is CASGGTSASYEQYF.

This clone showed up just once. J is TRBJ2-1 and V is TRBV4-2, with D perhaps matching TRBD2 (5 bases). V lost 1 base, J lost 8 bases, and 18 bases lay in between. CDR1 LGHNA and CDR2 YNFKEQ come from the germline V gene. The CDR3 covers 16 residues. CDR3 in amino acids: CASSQAGSDSTYEQFF. The CDR3, as DNA: TGTGCCAGCAGCCAAGCAGGTAGCGACTCGACTTATGAGCAGTTCTTC.

This chain joins TRBV28 and TRBJ1-5, with TRBD1 matching over 7 bases. CDR3 size: 15 residues. J was trimmed by 5 bases and V by 5 bases; bases with no gene match: 9. Germline V gene lookup returns CDR1 MDHEN and CDR2 SYDVKM. This CDR3 reads CASSPRQGADQPQHF. CDR3 DNA sequence: TGTGCCAGCAGTCCCAGACAGGGAGCGGATCAGCCCCAGCATTTT. The full variable domain, completed using reference TRBV28 and TRBJ1-5, is DVKVTQSSRYLVKRTGEKVFLECVQDMDHENMFWYRQDPGLGLRLIYFSYDVKMKEKGDIPEGYSVSREKKERFSLILESASTNQTSMYLCASSPRQGADQPQHFGDGTRLSIL.

This sequence joins TRBV2 and TRBJ2-1; D is unclear. Germline V gene data show CDR1 as SNHLY and CDR2 as FYNNEI. The CDR3 has 11 amino acids. Deletions cut 7 bases from V and 9 bases from J, with 10 bases between. CDR3 DNA: TGTGCCAGCACCATCTACGGTGAGCAGTTCTTC. Its translation is CASTIYGEQFF.

The chain links TRBV28 to TRBJ2-7, with TRBD1 as a possible D gene (5 bases). Between the trimmed V and J ends, which lost 1 base and 3 bases, there was a span of 16 bases. The germline CDR1 and CDR2 sequences are MDHEN and SYDVKM. CDR3 length: 16 amino acids. CDR3 sequence reads: CASSLYWKGYGYEQYF. In DNA form, the CDR3 reads TGTGCCAGCAGTTTATACTGGAAGGGGTACGGCTACGAGCAGTACTTC. Using reference TRBV28 and TRBJ2-7 for the parts outside the CDR3, the full variable domain is DVKVTQSSRYLVKRTGEKVFLECVQDMDHENMFWYRQDPGLGLRLIYFSYDVKMKEKGDIPEGYSVSREKKERFSLILESASTNQTSMYLCASSLYWKGYGYEQYFGPGTRLTVT.

The chain is built from TRBV11-3 and TRBJ1-5, with 8 bases matching TRBD1. Germline CDR1 and CDR2: SGHNT and YENEEA. Trimming took 2 bases from V and 6 from J; bases not matched to a gene: 21. The CDR3 totals 20 residues. The DNA for the CDR3 is TGTGCCAGCAGCTTATCTCGCATACCGGGGACAGGCGAAATGAGTCAGCCCCAGCATTTT. It translates to CASSLSRIPGTGEMSQPQHF. The whole variable domain, filled in from reference TRBV11-3 and TRBJ1-5, reads EAGVVQSPRYKIIEKKQPVAFWCNPISGHNTLYWYLQNLGQGPELLIRYENEEAVDDSQLPKDRFSAERLKGVDSTLKIQPAELGDSAVYLCASSLSRIPGTGEMSQPQHFGDGTRLSIL.

Comment on this clone: This could be a read error, since a much larger clone is one nucleotide away. CDR3 nucleotide sequence: TGTGCCACCAATGAGGCTAGCGGGAGCTCCTACAATGAGCAGTTCTTC. As protein: CATNEASGSSYNEQFF. The chain recombines TRBV24-1 with TRBJ2-1; 10 bases are shared with TRBD2. V gave up 8 bases and J gave up 0 bases; unmatched junction bases: 6. Germline values: CDR1 KGHDR, CDR2 SFDVKD. The CDR3 has 16 residues.

This clone was recorded a few times. The chain couples TRBV15 to TRBJ2-7; D may be TRBD1 (6 bases). Trimming removed 0 bases from V and 2 bases from J, with 14 bases in between. The CDR3 is made up of 16 amino acids. The V gene's germline CDR1 is LNHNV and CDR2 YYDKDF (reference sequence). The CDR3 DNA reads TGTGCCACCAGCAGAGACAGGGGATCGCACACCTACGAGCAGTACTTC. Its protein product is CATSRDRGSHTYEQYF.

The chain employs TRBV5-1 and TRBJ1-2; the match to TRBD1 covers 7 bases. CDR1 and CDR2 from the germline V gene are SGHRS and YFSETQ. V trimming: 4 bases; J trimming: 2 bases; junction bases outside the gene matches: 8. There are 15 residues in the CDR3. In DNA form, the CDR3 reads TGCGCCAGCAGCCCCCCCGGACAGGTCAACTATGGCTACACCTTC. Residues: CASSPPGQVNYGYTF.

The rearrangement joins TRBV2 to TRBJ2-3; D not resolved. CDR3 length equals 12 residues. V was cut by 8 bases and J by 5 bases, with 11 bases left in between. The germline V gene has CDR1 SNHLY and CDR2 FYNNEI. The CDR3 DNA reads TGTGCCAGCGGCTCTAGTCGAGATACGCAGTATTTT. Its translation: CASGSSRDTQYF.

This clone was found once. The gene calls are TRBV7-2 and TRBJ1-2, with unresolved D. The germline gives CDR1 SGHTA, CDR2 FQGNSA. Trimming shortened V by 0 bases and J by 7 bases, and 9 bases separated the two germline ends. The CDR3 runs to 13 residues. In DNA form, the CDR3 reads TGTGCCAGCAGCTTAGCGCGGGGATCTGGCTACACCTTC. Translation: CASSLARGSGYTF. The complete variable domain, with remaining parts taken from reference TRBV7-2 and TRBJ1-2, reads GAGVSQSPSNKVTEKGKDVELRCDPISGHTALYWYRQSLGQGLEFLIYFQGNSAPDKSGLPSDRFSAERTGGSVSTLTIQRTQQEDSAVYLCASSLARGSGYTFGSGTRLTVV.